The sequence of this T cell receptor beta chain was determined in a study of TIL therapy for anti-PD-1-resistant metastatic lung cancer. Study information: Tumors carried a median about 1.5 non-synonymous mutations per megabase.

Stated time point: pre-treatment sample, taken before nivolumab and TIL therapy. Patients were adults with stage 4 NSCLC. The libraries were made with immunoSEQ v3. The protocol was immunoSEQ multiplex PCR, while the TCRdb copy is restricted to in-frame clones and leaves out a portion. This sample has 55,000 to 65,000 clones, with less than 85% found just once. This clonotype originated in a person aged 25 to 85 with non-small cell lung cancer. The sample was blood, taken at baseline.

CDR3 DNA sequence: TGTGCCAGCAGCGTGAGCCAGTGGAACACTGAAGCTTTCTTT. Its protein product is CASSVSQWNTEAFF. This chain joins TRBV9 and TRBJ1-1, with D unresolved. The CDR3 has 14 amino acids. Trimming took off 2 bases at V and 1 base at J, with 9 bases between the two ends. Germline CDR1 SGDLS, CDR2 YYNGEE.